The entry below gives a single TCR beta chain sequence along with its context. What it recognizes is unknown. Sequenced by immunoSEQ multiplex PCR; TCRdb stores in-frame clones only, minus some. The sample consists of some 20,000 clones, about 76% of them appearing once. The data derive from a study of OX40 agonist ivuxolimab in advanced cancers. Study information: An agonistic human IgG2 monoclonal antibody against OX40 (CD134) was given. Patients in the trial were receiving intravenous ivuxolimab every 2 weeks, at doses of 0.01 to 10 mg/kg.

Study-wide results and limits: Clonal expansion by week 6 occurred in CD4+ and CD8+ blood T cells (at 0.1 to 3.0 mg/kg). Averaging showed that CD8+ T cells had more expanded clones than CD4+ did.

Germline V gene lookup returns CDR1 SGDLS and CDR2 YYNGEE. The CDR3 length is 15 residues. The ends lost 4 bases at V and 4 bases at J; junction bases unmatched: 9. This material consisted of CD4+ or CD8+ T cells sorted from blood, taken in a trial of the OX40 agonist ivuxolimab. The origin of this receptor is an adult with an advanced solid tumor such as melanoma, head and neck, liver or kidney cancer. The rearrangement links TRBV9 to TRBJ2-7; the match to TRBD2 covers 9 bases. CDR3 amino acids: CASSLGGTSSYEQYF. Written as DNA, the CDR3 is TGTGCCAGCAGCCTCGGAGGGACTAGCAGTTACGAGCAGTACTTC. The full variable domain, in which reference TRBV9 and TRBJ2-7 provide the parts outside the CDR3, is DSGVTQTPKHLITATGQRVTLRCSPRSGDLSVYWYQQSLDQGLQFLIQYYNGEERAKGNILERFSAQQFPDLHSELNLSSLELGDSALYFCASSLGGTSSYEQYFGPGTRLTVT.